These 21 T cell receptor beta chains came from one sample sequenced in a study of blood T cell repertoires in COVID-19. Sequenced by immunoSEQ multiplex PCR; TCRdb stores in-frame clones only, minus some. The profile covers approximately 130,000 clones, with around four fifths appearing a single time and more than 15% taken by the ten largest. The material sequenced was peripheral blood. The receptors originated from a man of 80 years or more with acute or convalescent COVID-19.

The CDR3 sequence: CASSLNQGSTEAFF. CDR3 DNA: TGTGCCAGCAGCTTAAATCAGGGAAGCACTGAAGCTTTCTTT. The J gene is TRBJ1-1, the V gene TRBV11-3; TRBD1 is a possible D gene (5 bases). CDR1 SGHNT and CDR2 YENEEA come from the germline V gene. V was pared by 2 bases and J by 4 bases, with 11 bases between. The CDR3 loop spans 14 amino acids.

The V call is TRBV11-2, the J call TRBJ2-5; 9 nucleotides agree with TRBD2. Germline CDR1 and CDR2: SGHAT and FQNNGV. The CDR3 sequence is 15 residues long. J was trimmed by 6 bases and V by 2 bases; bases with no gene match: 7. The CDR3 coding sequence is TGTGCCAGCAGCTTACGGGGACTAGCCCCCAAGACCCAGTACTTC. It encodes CASSLRGLAPKTQYF.

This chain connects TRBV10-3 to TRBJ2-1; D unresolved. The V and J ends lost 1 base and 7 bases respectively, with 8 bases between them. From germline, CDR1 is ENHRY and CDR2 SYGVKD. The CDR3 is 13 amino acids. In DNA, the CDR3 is TGTGCCATCAGTGAGTACTCTACGAATGAGCAGTTCTTC. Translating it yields CAISEYSTNEQFF.

This CDR3 is CASSEGGYNSPLHF. In DNA, the CDR3 is TGTGCCAGCAGTGAAGGGGGCTATAATTCACCCCTCCACTTT. The chain is built from TRBV7-9 and TRBJ1-6; D might be TRBD1 (6 bases). This CDR3 is built from 14 residues. The germline V gene encodes CDR1 SEHNR and CDR2 FQNEAQ (reference sequence). V lost 6 bases to trimming and J lost 3 bases, with 9 bases between them.

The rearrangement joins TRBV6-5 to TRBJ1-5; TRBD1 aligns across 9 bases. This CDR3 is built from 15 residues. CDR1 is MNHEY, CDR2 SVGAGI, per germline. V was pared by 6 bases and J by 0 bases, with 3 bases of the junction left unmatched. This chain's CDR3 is CASRLQGASNQPQHF. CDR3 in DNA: TGTGCCAGCAGGCTACAGGGGGCTAGCAATCAGCCCCAGCATTTT.

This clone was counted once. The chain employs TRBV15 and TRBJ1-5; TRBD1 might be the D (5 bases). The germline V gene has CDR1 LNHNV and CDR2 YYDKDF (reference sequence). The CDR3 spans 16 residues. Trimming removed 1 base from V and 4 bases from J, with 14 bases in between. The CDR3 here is CATSRGIKQENQPQHF. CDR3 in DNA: TGTGCCACCAGCAGAGGGATAAAACAGGAAAATCAGCCCCAGCATTTT.

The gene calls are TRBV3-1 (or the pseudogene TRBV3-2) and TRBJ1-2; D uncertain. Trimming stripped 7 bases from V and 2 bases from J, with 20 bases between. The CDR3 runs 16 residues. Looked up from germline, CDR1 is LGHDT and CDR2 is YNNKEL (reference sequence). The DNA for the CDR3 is TGTGCCAGCACTACAAGCGCTTTACTTTCCAACTATGGCTACACCTTC. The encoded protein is CASTTSALLSNYGYTF.

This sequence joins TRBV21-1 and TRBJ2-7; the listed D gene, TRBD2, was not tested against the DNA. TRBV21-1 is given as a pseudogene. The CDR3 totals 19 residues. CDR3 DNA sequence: TGTGCCAGCAGCAAAGTGGACAGCGGGGATCCAAAAGAGCCTTACGAGCAGTACTTC. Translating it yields CASSKVDSGDPKEPYEQYF.

CDR3 sequence reads: CASSPVWGLNTEAFF. CDR3 bases: TGTGCCAGCAGCCCAGTGTGGGGCCTGAACACTGAAGCTTTCTTT. The V gene is TRBV6-5, the J gene TRBJ1-1; a possible D gene is TRBD1 (5 bases). Trimming took 6 bases from V and 0 from J, leaving 14 bases between them. The germline V gene has CDR1 MNHEY and CDR2 SVGAGI. This CDR3 region has 15 residues.

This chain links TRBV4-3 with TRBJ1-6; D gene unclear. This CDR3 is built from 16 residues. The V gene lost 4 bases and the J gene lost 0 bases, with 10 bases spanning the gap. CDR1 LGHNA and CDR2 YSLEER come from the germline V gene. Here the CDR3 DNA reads TGCGCCAGCAGCCGTACAACAAGCTCCTATAATTCACCCCTCCACTTT. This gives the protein CASSRTTSSYNSPLHF.

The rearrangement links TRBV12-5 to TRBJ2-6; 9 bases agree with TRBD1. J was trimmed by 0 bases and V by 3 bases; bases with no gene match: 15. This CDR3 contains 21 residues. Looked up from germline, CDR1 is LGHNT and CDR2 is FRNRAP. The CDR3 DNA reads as TGTGCTAGTGGTTTTTTTGGGTTTGGGACAGGGAATACCTCTGGGGCCAACGTCCTGACTTTC. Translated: CASGFFGFGTGNTSGANVLTF.

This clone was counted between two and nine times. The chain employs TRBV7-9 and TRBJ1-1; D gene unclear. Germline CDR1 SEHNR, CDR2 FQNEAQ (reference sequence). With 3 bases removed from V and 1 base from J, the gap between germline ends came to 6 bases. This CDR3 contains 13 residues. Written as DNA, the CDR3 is TGTGCCAGCAGCTTTGCAGGGAACACTGAAGCTTTCTTT. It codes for CASSFAGNTEAFF. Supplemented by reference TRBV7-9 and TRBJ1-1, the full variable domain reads DTGVSQNPRHKITKRGQNVTFRCDPISEHNRLYWYRQTLGQGPEFLTYFQNEAQLEKSRLLSDRFSAERPKGSFSTLEIQRTEQGDSAMYLCASSFAGNTEAFFGQGTRLTVV.

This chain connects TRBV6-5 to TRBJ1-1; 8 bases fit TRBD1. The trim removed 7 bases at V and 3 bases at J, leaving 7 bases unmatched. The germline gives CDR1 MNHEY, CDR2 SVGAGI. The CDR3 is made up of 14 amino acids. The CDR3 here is CASTQDRADTEAFF. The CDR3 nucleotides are TGTGCCAGCACCCAGGACAGGGCGGACACTGAAGCTTTCTTT.

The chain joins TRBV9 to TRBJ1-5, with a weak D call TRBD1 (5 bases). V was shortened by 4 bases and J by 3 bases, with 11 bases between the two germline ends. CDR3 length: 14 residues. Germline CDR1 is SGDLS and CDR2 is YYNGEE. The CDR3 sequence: CASSQTEINQPQHF. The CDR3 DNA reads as TGTGCCAGCAGCCAGACAGAGATCAATCAGCCCCAGCATTTT.

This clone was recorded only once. The CDR3 DNA reads as TGTGCCAGCAGCCGTAGGGGGGGTGGGTTCAATGAGCAGTTCTTC. It yields the protein CASSRRGGGFNEQFF. The chain has TRBV5-4 and TRBJ2-1; perhaps TRBD2 as D (7 bases). CDR1 SGHNT and CDR2 YYREEE come from the germline V gene (reference sequence). This CDR3 is 15 amino acids long. V was shortened by 4 bases and J by 6 bases, with 17 bases between the two germline ends.

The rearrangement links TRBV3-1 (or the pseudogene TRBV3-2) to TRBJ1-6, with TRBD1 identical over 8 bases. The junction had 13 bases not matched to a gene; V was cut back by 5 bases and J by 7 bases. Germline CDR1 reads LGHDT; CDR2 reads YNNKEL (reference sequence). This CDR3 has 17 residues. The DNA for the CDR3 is TGTGCCAGCAGCGGAGGGCCAGGACAGGGCCGGAATTCACCCCTCCACTTT. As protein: CASSGGPGQGRNSPLHF.

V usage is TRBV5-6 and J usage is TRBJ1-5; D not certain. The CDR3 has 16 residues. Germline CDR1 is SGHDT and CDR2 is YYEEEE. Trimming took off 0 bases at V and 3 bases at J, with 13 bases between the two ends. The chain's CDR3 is CASSLAEAGSNQPQHF. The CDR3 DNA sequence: TGTGCCAGCAGCTTGGCCGAGGCGGGTTCCAATCAGCCCCAGCATTTT.

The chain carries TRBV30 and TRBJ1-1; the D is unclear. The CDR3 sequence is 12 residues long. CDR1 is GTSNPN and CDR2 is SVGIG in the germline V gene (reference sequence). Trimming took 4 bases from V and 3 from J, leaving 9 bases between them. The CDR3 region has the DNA TGTGCCTGGATACAACAGTACACTGAAGCTTTCTTT. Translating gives CAWIQQYTEAFF. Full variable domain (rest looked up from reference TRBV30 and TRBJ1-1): SQTIHQWPATLVQPVGSPLSLECTVEGTSNPNLYWYRQAAGRGLQLLFYSVGIGQISSEVPQNLSASRPQDRQFILSSKKLLLSDSGFYLCAWIQQYTEAFFGQGTRLTVV.

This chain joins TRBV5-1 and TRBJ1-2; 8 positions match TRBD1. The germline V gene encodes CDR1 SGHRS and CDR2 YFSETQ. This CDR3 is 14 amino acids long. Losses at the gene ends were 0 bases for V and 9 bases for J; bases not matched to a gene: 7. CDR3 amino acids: CASSLAGQGSRYTF. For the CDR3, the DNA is TGCGCCAGCAGCTTGGCCGGACAGGGCTCGCGCTACACCTTC.

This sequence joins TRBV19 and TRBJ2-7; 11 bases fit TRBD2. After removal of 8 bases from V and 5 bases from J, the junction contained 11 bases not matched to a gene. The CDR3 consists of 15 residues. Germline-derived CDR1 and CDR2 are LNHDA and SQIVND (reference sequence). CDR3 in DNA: TGTGCCAGTTCAAGACTAGCGGGGACGGCGGACGAGCAGTACTTC. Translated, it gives CASSRLAGTADEQYF.

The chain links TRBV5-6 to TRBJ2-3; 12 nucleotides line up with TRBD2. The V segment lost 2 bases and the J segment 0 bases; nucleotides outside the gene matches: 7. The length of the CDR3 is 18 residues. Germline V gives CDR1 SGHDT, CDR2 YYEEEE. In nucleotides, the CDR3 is TGTGCCAGCAGCTTTCTAGCGGGGGGGAAACCCAGCACAGATACGCAGTATTTT. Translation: CASSFLAGGKPSTDTQYF.